These T cell receptor beta chains were read from a single sample in a study of regulatory T cells in long-lasting Graves disease. TCRdb itself ran the multiplex PCR reads through MiXCR, one entry per CDR3 protein. The sample lists approximately 360,000 distinct CDR3 sequences, 12% seen once, with approximately 17% in the top ten. These same data were also listed under a study on T cells in Graves' hyperthyroidism and ophthalmopathy.

Sample: peripheral blood mononuclear cells (PBMCs), taken at new diagnosis, from a patient treated with antithyroid drugs. The origin of the receptors is a woman aged 18-29 years with Graves disease. CDR3s include the opening cysteine and the closing phenylalanine or tryptophan. The D gene is left open where the match is weak. Clone size appears in some rows only: once, few, many, or a class for an expanded clone.

cdr3_length,clone_size,v_call,d_call,j_call,cdr3_nt,cdr3_aa
15,NA,TRBV29-1,TRBD2,TRBJ2-3,TGCAGCGTCGGTCGGCGGGGGGTCCGTACAGATACGCAGTATTTT,CSVGRRGVRTDTQYF
13,many,TRBV2,NA,TRBJ2-2,TGTGCCAGGGCTCGTTGGGGGAGCGAGGAGCTGTTTTTT,CARARWGSEELFF
16,few,TRBV20-1,NA,TRBJ2-1,TGCAGTGCTAGAGCTGGACGCAAGAGCTCCTACAATGAGCAGTTCTTC,CSARAGRKSSYNEQFF
19,many,TRBV13,NA,TRBJ2-1,TGTGCCAGCAGCCAAGTGGGATGGGTTGGGTTTAGCTCCTACAATGAGCAGTTCTTC,CASSQVGWVGFSSYNEQFF
17,many,TRBV5-1,TRBD1,TRBJ1-1,TGCGCCAGCAGCCGAAAAATAGACAGGGATTGGAACACTGAAGCTTTCTTT,CASSRKIDRDWNTEAFF
15,NA,TRBV15,NA,TRBJ1-6,TGTGCCACCAGCAGATTGGGGGGGAATAATTCACCCCTCCACTTT,CATSRLGGNNSPLHF
15,many,TRBV9,NA,TRBJ1-1,TGTGCCAGCAGCGTAGGATTAGGACAGACCACTGAAGCTTTCTTT,CASSVGLGQTTEAFF
17,many,TRBV5-1,TRBD2,TRBJ2-7,TGCGCCAGCAGCTTAAGTCGGACTAGCGGGAATTGGTACGAGCAGTACTTC,CASSLSRTSGNWYEQYF
17,few,TRBV6-2/TRBV6-3,TRBD2,TRBJ2-1,TGTGCCAGCAGTAAACTAACTAGCGGGCGCTCCTACAATGAGCAGTTCTTC,CASSKLTSGRSYNEQFF
14,many,TRBV9,NA,TRBJ2-5,TGTGCCAGCAGCGTAGGGTCAGTTCAAGAGACCCAGTACTTC,CASSVGSVQETQYF
15,few,TRBV6-5,TRBD1,TRBJ1-1,TGTGCCAGCAGTTTGTCCGGGACAGGAGTCACTGAAGCTTTCTTT,CASSLSGTGVTEAFF
18,many,TRBV7-2,TRBD2,TRBJ2-3,TGTGCCAGCAGCGGCGGACTAGCGGGGAGACTAGGCACAGATACGCAGTATTTT,CASSGGLAGRLGTDTQYF
17,many,TRBV18,NA,TRBJ1-3,TGTGCCAGCTCACCATCGGAGAGGGCGCGCTCTGGAAACACCATATATTTT,CASSPSERARSGNTIYF
13,many,TRBV19,NA,TRBJ1-1,TGTGCCAGTAGTATAAGCCTGAACACTGAAGCTTTCTTT,CASSISLNTEAFF
14,many,TRBV10-3,NA,TRBJ2-7,TGTGCCATCAGTGATTCGGTACAGGACTACGAGCAGTACTTC,CAISDSVQDYEQYF
12,NA,TRBV5-5,NA,TRBJ1-1,TGTGCCAGCAGCTTGTGGAAAACTGAAGCTTTCTTT,CASSLWKTEAFF
13,NA,TRBV20-1,NA,TRBJ2-7,TGCAGTGCTTGGAACACTCGAAACTACGAGCAGTACTTC,CSAWNTRNYEQYF
15,many,TRBV11-2,TRBD2,TRBJ2-5,TGTGCCAGCAGCTTAGTTGGGACTACCACACGGGCCCAGTACTTC,CASSLVGTTTRAQYF
18,many,TRBV6-2/TRBV6-3,TRBD1,TRBJ1-5,TGTGCCAGCAGTGAAGACTGGAGGGACAGTCATAGCAATCAGCCCCAGCATTTT,CASSEDWRDSHSNQPQHF
17,many,TRBV7-9,TRBD2,TRBJ2-7,TGTGCCAGCAGCACTGACACTAGCGGGAGTAAACATTACGAGCAGTACTTC,CASSTDTSGSKHYEQYF
14,few,TRBV20-1,NA,TRBJ1-1,TGCAGTGCTAGACTCGGGTCGGAGAACACTGAAGCTTTCTTT,CSARLGSENTEAFF
13,NA,TRBV27,NA,TRBJ1-2,TGTGCCAGCACTCGCCGAGGGGACTATGGCTACACCTTC,CASTRRGDYGYTF
12,once,TRBV3-1,NA,TRBJ1-2,TGTGCCAGCAGCCTCTTACAGGTGGACTACACCTTC,CASSLLQVDYTF
16,NA,TRBV5-1,TRBD1,TRBJ2-5,TGCGCCAGCAGCCAAACAATTGACAGGGTTTGGGAGACCCAGTACTTC,CASSQTIDRVWETQYF
11,NA,TRBV12-3/TRBV12-4,NA,TRBJ1-1,TGTGCCAGCAGTACGAGGACTGAAGCTTTCTTT,CASSTRTEAFF
14,few,TRBV5-1,TRBD1,TRBJ1-6,TGCGCCAGCAGCCCTGACAGGGGAAATTCACCCCTCCACTTT,CASSPDRGNSPLHF
18,few,TRBV4-3,NA,TRBJ2-2,TGCGCCAGCAGCCCCTTCTTCGGTGACGGGGGGAACACCGGGGAGCTGTTTTTT,CASSPFFGDGGNTGELFF
13,NA,TRBV14,NA,TRBJ1-6,TGTGCCAGCAGCCAAGGCGTCACTACACCCCTCCACTTT,CASSQGVTTPLHF
17,many,TRBV11-2,TRBD2,TRBJ2-1,TGTGCCAGCAGCTTACGACTAGCGGGGGGGCAATACAATGAGCAGTTCTTC,CASSLRLAGGQYNEQFF
13,many,TRBV27,NA,TRBJ1-1,TGTGCCAGCAGTTTCGCAGGGCGGCCTGAAGCTTTCTTT,CASSFAGRPEAFF
15,NA,TRBV4-3,TRBD1,TRBJ1-2,TGCGCCAGCAGCCAAGAAATACAGGGGGCTCAGGGCTACACCTTC,CASSQEIQGAQGYTF
16,few,TRBV11-2,TRBD2,TRBJ2-3,TGTGCCAGCATCCCGTGGAGGAGCGGGAACACAGATACGCAGTATTTT,CASIPWRSGNTDTQYF
16,many,TRBV13,TRBD1,TRBJ1-2,TGTGCCAGCAGCCCCCCTCTCGGACAGGGGGTATATGGCTACACCTTC,CASSPPLGQGVYGYTF
14,few,TRBV7-9,NA,TRBJ2-1,TGTGCCAGCAGCTTAGGCCAGGTTGACAATGAGCAGTTCTTC,CASSLGQVDNEQFF
15,many,TRBV20-1,TRBD1,TRBJ2-5,TGCAGTGCTAGAGATAACAGGGGGCGTGGGGAGACCCAGTACTTC,CSARDNRGRGETQYF